The subject of this entry is one T cell receptor (beta chain). This sample stems from a study of blood T cell repertoires in COVID-19. At the level of the study: Material from acute and convalescent COVID-19 was sourced from the United States, Italy and Spain.

Authors' analysis steps: Reference gene primer amplification yielded estimated nucleated cell counts. Sequencing used immunoSEQ multiplex PCR; TCRdb keeps in-frame clones, though not all of them. That table gives V, J and clone size, and the DNA gave D and trimming. The sample has 110,000 or so clones; around 87% are singletons. The length of the CDR3 is 17 residues. Germline CDR1 and CDR2: LNHDA and SQIVND (reference sequence). Trimming took off 9 bases at V and 0 bases at J, with 21 bases between the two ends. The TCR originated in a man between 65 and 79 years old with active or convalescent COVID-19. The rearrangement uses TRBV19 and TRBJ1-5; unclear D gene. Source material: peripheral blood. CDR3 region: CASQRRVGVNSNQPQHF. Here the CDR3 DNA reads TGTGCCAGCCAAAGGCGGGTTGGGGTGAATAGCAATCAGCCCCAGCATTTT. The variable domain in full, completed from reference TRBV19 and TRBJ1-5, reads DGGITQSPKYLFRKEGQNVTLSCEQNLNHDAMYWYRQDPGQGLRLIYYSQIVNDFQKGDIAEGYSVSREKKESFPLTVTSAQKNPTAFYLCASQRRVGVNSNQPQHFGDGTRLSIL.